This TCR beta chain was profiled in a study of T cell responses to AZD1222 COVID-19 vaccine. General study results and limits: No day 14 peak samples; only post-peak repertoires were characterized. Females made up more of the donors, who were largely white British, and clonal diversity may have come out too low.

The CDR3 consists of 11 residues. Trimming shortened V by 10 bases and J by 3 bases, and 10 bases separated the two germline ends. The germline V gene encodes CDR1 SEHNR and CDR2 FQNEAQ (reference sequence). This clone showed up just once. The antigen is unknown. The assay was immunoSEQ multiplex PCR, and TCRdb's table has in-frame clones only and misses some. This sample has 78,000 or so clones, with less than 85% found just once. The sequence was collected from an adult who received the AZD1222 COVID-19 vaccine. Specimen: peripheral blood, collected 28 days after the second AZD1222 dose. The chain has TRBV7-9 and TRBJ2-7; D unresolved. The CDR3 DNA sequence: TGTGCCATCTCGGACGGCTACGAGCAGTACTTC. Its translation is CAISDGYEQYF.